Below are 16 T cell receptor beta chains sequenced from a single sample in a study of OX40 agonist ivuxolimab in advanced cancers. Sequencing used immunoSEQ multiplex PCR; TCRdb keeps in-frame clones, though not all of them. Among approximately 70,000 clones, about 87% were seen once, and the ten largest hold roughly 1%. The material sequenced was CD4+ or CD8+ T cells sorted from blood, taken in a trial of the OX40 agonist ivuxolimab. The receptors originated from an adult with an advanced solid tumor such as melanoma, head and neck, liver or kidney cancer.

V is TRBV6-6 and J is TRBJ1-5; D unresolved. Germline V gene data show CDR1 as MNHNY and CDR2 as SVGAGI (reference sequence). CDR3 length: 16 amino acids. Trimming shortened V by 4 bases and J by 0 bases, and 13 bases separated the two germline ends. The CDR3 spells CASSSRHPDSNQPQHF. CDR3 nucleotide sequence: TGTGCCAGCAGTTCCCGACATCCGGATAGCAATCAGCCCCAGCATTTT.

V usage is TRBV28 and J usage is TRBJ1-5, with D possibly TRBD1 on 5 matching bases. Trimming cost V 4 bases and J 0 bases, with 10 bases left between them. Germline V lookup: CDR1 MDHEN, CDR2 SYDVKM. This CDR3 spans 15 amino acids. CDR3 sequence: CASSWGGDSNQPQHF. CDR3 bases: TGTGCCAGCAGTTGGGGGGGTGATAGCAATCAGCCCCAGCATTTT.

In this sample, this clone turned up once. The J gene is TRBJ2-3, the V gene TRBV5-1; D is possibly TRBD2 (5 bases). This CDR3 comprises 15 residues. The V and J ends lost 1 base and 2 bases respectively, with 11 bases between them. Germline V gene lookup returns CDR1 SGHRS and CDR2 YFSETQ. CDR3 residues: CASSLSLGYTDTQYF. The CDR3 DNA follows: TGCGCCAGCAGCTTGTCACTAGGGTACACAGATACGCAGTATTTT.

The chain joins TRBV6-5 to TRBJ2-7, with 12 bases identical to TRBD1. Trimming took 2 bases from V and 6 from J; bases not matched to a gene: 8. In germline, CDR1 is MNHEY, CDR2 SVGAGI. This CDR3 is 16 amino acids long. CDR3 loop: CASSYGQGTGGFEQYF. Written as DNA, the CDR3 is TGTGCCAGCAGTTACGGACAGGGGACAGGGGGCTTCGAGCAGTACTTC.

V gene TRBV27 combines with J gene TRBJ2-5; no clear D. V lost 8 bases, J lost 9 bases, and 13 bases lay in between. The CDR3 has 11 residues. Germline V CDR1 and CDR2: MNHEY, SMNVEV (reference sequence). The CDR3 DNA reads TGTGCCAGCGGAACGCGTCACGCCCAGTACTTC. Its translation: CASGTRHAQYF.

This clone came up once. V usage is TRBV20-1 and J usage is TRBJ2-5; D gene unclear. Germline CDR1 and CDR2: DFQATT and SNEGSKA (reference sequence). The CDR3 extends over 11 amino acids. Trimming shortened V by 8 bases and J by 5 bases, and 12 bases separated the two germline ends. CDR3 sequence reads: CSSRDGETQYF. DNA of the CDR3: TGCAGTTCAAGGGATGGGGAGACCCAGTACTTC.

The gene calls are TRBV7-6 and TRBJ2-1; 11 bases line up with TRBD2. The J segment lost 6 bases and the V segment lost 4 bases, leaving 8 bases of the junction unmatched. This CDR3 comprises 16 residues. Germline values: CDR1 SGHVS, CDR2 FNYEAQ. For the CDR3, the DNA is TGTGCCAGCAGCTACCTACTAGCGGGAGTTGCCAATGAGCAGTTCTTC. Protein sequence: CASSYLLAGVANEQFF.

This clone was seen a single time. The J gene is TRBJ1-2, the V gene TRBV7-2; 10 bases map to TRBD1. From germline, CDR1 is SGHTA and CDR2 FQGNSA. V trimming: 5 bases; J trimming: 6 bases; junction bases outside the gene matches: 3. The CDR3 has 13 residues. The CDR3 is CASSGDRGHGYTF. The CDR3 nucleotides are TGTGCCAGCAGCGGGGACAGGGGCCATGGCTACACCTTC. The full variable domain, completed using reference TRBV7-2 and TRBJ1-2, is GAGVSQSPSNKVTEKGKDVELRCDPISGHTALYWYRQSLGQGLEFLIYFQGNSAPDKSGLPSDRFSAERTGGSVSTLTIQRTQQEDSAVYLCASSGDRGHGYTFGSGTRLTVV.

The chain carries TRBV28 and TRBJ1-2, with 8 bases aligning to TRBD1. The CDR3 contains 14 residues. Losses at the gene ends were 4 bases for V and 8 bases for J; bases not matched to a gene: 9. Germline-derived CDR1 and CDR2 are MDHEN and SYDVKM. CDR3 sequence reads: CASSSGQGREGYTF. The CDR3 DNA sequence: TGTGCCAGCAGTTCCGGACAGGGAAGGGAAGGCTACACCTTC.

The chain couples TRBV5-1 to TRBJ2-7; a possible D gene is TRBD1 (6 bases). Germline CDR1 is SGHRS and CDR2 is YFSETQ. This CDR3 is built from 13 residues. Trimming removed 1 base at V and 6 bases at J, with 11 bases between. The CDR3 loop is CASSLRTESEQYF. The CDR3 DNA reads as TGCGCCAGCAGCTTGCGGACAGAGAGCGAGCAGTACTTC.

This clone was counted a single time. V gene TRBV2 combines with J gene TRBJ2-1; maybe TRBD2 (6 bases). V was pared by 0 bases and J by 16 bases, with 16 bases between. The CDR3 has 13 residues. Germline V gene lookup returns CDR1 SNHLY and CDR2 FYNNEI. CDR3 sequence: CASSEALGGARFF. The CDR3 DNA sequence: TGTGCCAGCAGTGAAGCCCTCGGGGGAGCTCGCTTCTTC.

This sequence joins TRBV19 and TRBJ2-3; D not resolved. Germline CDR1 is LNHDA and CDR2 is SQIVND (reference sequence). This CDR3 region has 12 residues. With 7 bases removed from V and 1 base from J, the gap between germline ends came to 6 bases. CDR3 sequence: CASKWGTDTQYF. CDR3 DNA: TGTGCCAGTAAGTGGGGCACAGATACGCAGTATTTT.

CDR3 sequence reads: CASSLLGEGTEAFF. CDR3 bases: TGTGCCAGCAGCTTATTGGGGGAGGGCACTGAAGCTTTCTTT. The chain recombines TRBV7-2 with TRBJ1-1; weak D call: TRBD1 (5 bases). This CDR3 spans 14 amino acids. CDR1 SGHTA and CDR2 FQGNSA come from the germline V gene. V lost 2 bases and J lost 4, with 11 bases in between.

The CDR3 DNA reads as TGTGCCAGCAGCCAAGAGTCTAGCGGGATGGTATTTAGCTCCTACAATGAGCAGTTCTTC. Amino acids: CASSQESSGMVFSSYNEQFF. The chain has TRBV4-2 and TRBJ2-1; 9 bases match TRBD2. Unmatched junction bases numbered 12, after V lost 0 bases and J lost 0 bases. The CDR3 extends over 20 amino acids. Per the germline V gene, CDR1 is LGHNA and CDR2 is YNFKEQ.

The rearrangement joins TRBV11-2 to TRBJ1-2, with 8 bases that match TRBD1. After removal of 7 bases from V and 4 bases from J, the junction contained 5 bases not matched to a gene. Germline CDR1 is SGHAT and CDR2 is FQNNGV. The CDR3 spans 13 residues. The CDR3 coding sequence is TGTGCCAGCACGACGGACAGGGCCTATGGCTACACCTTC. Its translation: CASTTDRAYGYTF.

The V call is TRBV7-2, the J call TRBJ1-6, with 11 bases lining up with TRBD1. Unmatched junction bases numbered 6, after V lost 4 bases and J lost 10 bases. Looked up from germline, CDR1 is SGHTA and CDR2 is FQGNSA. This CDR3 has 15 amino acids. Here the CDR3 reads CASSSRGQGGSPLHF. CDR3 bases: TGTGCCAGCAGCTCAAGGGGACAGGGGGGCTCACCCCTCCACTTT.